What follows are 27 T cell receptor beta chains derived from one specimen sequenced in a study of T cells in Graves' hyperthyroidism and ophthalmopathy. The source material, RNA transcripts, was used to amplify TCR beta CDR3 regions. First-round RT-PCR with HTBI primers amplified the TCR CDR3 region. TCRdb re-derived calls from the multiplex PCR reads in MiXCR, one entry per CDR3 protein. The sample has 650,000 to 850,000 distinct CDR3 sequences, 18% seen once; the top ten hold approximately 15%. Sequenced: blood. The receptors here all came from a woman aged 45-60 years with Graves' hyperthyroidism that later progressed to Graves' ophthalmopathy.

The chain joins TRBV19 to TRBJ2-1, with D possibly TRBD1 on 5 matching bases. Per germline, CDR1 LNHDA and CDR2 SQIVND (reference sequence). This CDR3 is 14 amino acids long. Trimming left V 4 bases short and J 9 bases short, with 16 bases between. The CDR3 DNA reads TGTGCCAGTAGTAAAACAGGCCCTCGCTTTGAGCAGTTCTTC. Translation gives CASSKTGPRFEQFF.

The chain has TRBV20-1 and TRBJ2-7; 8 bases are shared with TRBD1. After removal of 3 bases from V and 5 bases from J, the junction contained 9 bases not matched to a gene. Germline V lookup: CDR1 DFQATT, CDR2 SNEGSKA (reference sequence). The CDR3 length is 14 residues. The CDR3 coding sequence is TGCAGTGCTAGTACGAGGACAGGGAAAAACGAGCAGTACTTC. Its translation is CSASTRTGKNEQYF.

The table lists this clonotype with many counts. The chain couples TRBV20-1 to TRBJ1-5; a weak D match, TRBD1 (5 bases). Germline assignment: CDR1 DFQATT and CDR2 SNEGSKA (reference sequence). The CDR3 has 15 residues. V was cut by 3 bases and J by 4 bases, with 16 bases left in between. The CDR3 sequence: CSAREVGPANQPQHF. The CDR3 DNA follows: TGCAGTGCTAGGGAGGTGGGACCAGCTAATCAGCCCCAGCATTTT.

This chain connects TRBV7-6 to TRBJ2-3, with TRBD1 matching 11 bases. This CDR3 has 15 residues. Trimming took 5 bases from V and 4 from J; bases not matched to a gene: 5. Per the germline V gene, CDR1 is SGHVS and CDR2 is FNYEAQ. The CDR3: CASSPPGQGADTQYF. CDR3 nucleotide sequence: TGTGCCAGCAGCCCCCCGGGACAGGGGGCAGATACGCAGTATTTT.

This clonotype was recorded a few times. This chain joins TRBV5-6 and TRBJ1-1; D is uncertain. With 0 bases removed from V and 2 bases from J, the gap between germline ends came to 11 bases. Germline CDR1 reads SGHDT; CDR2 reads YYEEEE. The CDR3 runs to 15 residues. The CDR3: CASSLGWAGNTEAFF. In nucleotides, the CDR3 is TGTGCCAGCAGCTTGGGGTGGGCGGGTAACACTGAAGCTTTCTTT.

This clonotype was seen at least ten times. V usage is TRBV27 and J usage is TRBJ1-3; D uncertain. CDR3 length: 14 residues. The germline gives CDR1 MNHEY, CDR2 SMNVEV (reference sequence). Trimming removed 5 bases at V and 0 bases at J, with 8 bases between. The CDR3 DNA follows: TGTGCCAGCAGTCCAAGAACCTCTGGAAACACCATATATTTT. This gives the protein CASSPRTSGNTIYF.

This rearrangement joins TRBV9 to TRBJ1-6; D is uncertain. V lost 4 bases and J lost 0, with 8 bases in between. The CDR3 consists of 15 residues. Germline V gene data show CDR1 as SGDLS and CDR2 as YYNGEE. CDR3 sequence: CASSPTYSYNSPLHF. In nucleotides, the CDR3 is TGTGCCAGCAGCCCGACCTACTCCTATAATTCACCCCTCCACTTT. The full variable domain, in which reference TRBV9 and TRBJ1-6 provide the parts outside the CDR3, is DSGVTQTPKHLITATGQRVTLRCSPRSGDLSVYWYQQSLDQGLQFLIQYYNGEERAKGNILERFSAQQFPDLHSELNLSSLELGDSALYFCASSPTYSYNSPLHFGNGTRLTVT.

This clonotype occurred a few times. The V and J genes are TRBV9 and TRBJ1-3; D unresolved. The CDR3 length is 16 residues. Germline V gives CDR1 SGDLS, CDR2 YYNGEE. V dropped 5 bases and J dropped 2 bases, with 17 bases sitting between them. The CDR3 DNA reads as TGTGCCAGCAGTGCTGACATTGGCAGGCCTGGAAACACCATATATTTT. Its translation is CASSADIGRPGNTIYF.

This clonotype was found a few times. This chain connects TRBV12-3 or TRBV12-4 to TRBJ2-1; D perhaps matches TRBD2 (7 bases). The CDR3 sequence is 17 residues long. V was clipped by 9 bases and J by 3 bases, with 24 bases between them. The CDR3 bases are TGTGCCAGTGCATGGGATTTTGCCGGGGGGCGCTACAATGAGCAGTTCTTC. Translating it yields CASAWDFAGGRYNEQFF.

The chain has TRBV19 and TRBJ1-5; D unclear. The CDR3 runs to 15 residues. The V and J ends lost 5 bases and 2 bases respectively, with 13 bases between them. Germline V CDR1 and CDR2: LNHDA, SQIVND (reference sequence). CDR3 DNA sequence: TGTGCCAGTAGTGGCTTCTTGGTGGGCAATCAGCCCCAGCATTTT. Translated, it gives CASSGFLVGNQPQHF.

This clonotype occurred many times. This rearrangement joins TRBV5-1 to TRBJ1-2, with 9 bases fitting TRBD1. With 0 bases clipped from V and 6 bases from J, the junction kept 6 bases outside the gene matches. CDR1 and CDR2 (germline): SGHRS, YFSETQ. The CDR3 loop spans 15 amino acids. The DNA for the CDR3 is TGCGCCAGCAGCTTGGTGGGGACAGGGATCCATGGCTACACCTTC. Its translation: CASSLVGTGIHGYTF.

This clonotype was counted between two and nine times. This chain connects TRBV28 to TRBJ2-6; 7 bases align to TRBD1. The CDR3 is 16 amino acids. The germline V gene encodes CDR1 MDHEN and CDR2 SYDVKM. J was trimmed by 0 bases and V by 6 bases; bases with no gene match: 5. In DNA, the CDR3 is TGTGCCAGCAGCTCGGGACAGTACTCTGGGGCCAACGTCCTGACTTTC. It specifies CASSSGQYSGANVLTF.

In this sample, this clonotype turned up a few times. V gene TRBV15 combines with J gene TRBJ2-7; D is unclear. V was pared by 8 bases and J by 0 bases, with 11 bases between. Germline V CDR1 and CDR2: LNHNV, YYDKDF (reference sequence). The CDR3 covers 13 residues. Written as DNA, the CDR3 is TGTGCCACCCAGGAATCTAACTCCTACGAGCAGTACTTC. The encoded protein is CATQESNSYEQYF.

The chain recombines TRBV7-9 with TRBJ1-4; no clear D gene. The CDR3 has 17 amino acids. V lost 5 bases and J 3 bases, leaving 19 bases between the germline ends. Looked up from germline, CDR1 is SEHNR and CDR2 is FQNEAQ (reference sequence). CDR3 bases: TGTGCCAGCAGCGGAAAGGAAAGTTACCTTTCTAATGAAAAACTGTTTTTT. It translates to CASSGKESYLSNEKLFF.

There are many counts of this clonotype. The V call is TRBV20-1, the J call TRBJ2-2, with D uncertain. Germline V gene data show CDR1 as DFQATT and CDR2 as SNEGSKA (reference sequence). Trimming took 2 bases from V and 2 from J, leaving 12 bases between them. The CDR3 sequence is 15 residues long. The CDR3 region has the DNA TGCAGTGCTAGAAGGGTGGCCAGAAACACCGGGGAGCTGTTTTTT. Translated: CSARRVARNTGELFF.

The chain joins TRBV12-3 or TRBV12-4 to TRBJ1-1; 7 nucleotides line up with TRBD1. V was clipped by 7 bases and J by 8 bases; unmatched bases: 10. The length of the CDR3 is 13 residues. The CDR3 reads CASTKQGRWEAFF. The CDR3 DNA sequence: TGTGCCAGCACCAAACAGGGGAGATGGGAAGCTTTCTTT.

This clonotype was observed a handful of times. This chain joins TRBV15 and TRBJ2-2; 8 bases map to TRBD1. V was clipped by 0 bases and J by 3 bases; unmatched bases: 3. The CDR3 runs to 16 residues. Germline assignment: CDR1 LNHNV and CDR2 YYDKDF (reference sequence). The CDR3 nucleotides are TGTGCCACCAGCAGAGATAGACAGGGGTACACCGGGGAGCTGTTTTTT. It specifies CATSRDRQGYTGELFF.

The chain carries TRBV28 and TRBJ2-1, with D maybe TRBD1 (6 bases). The germline CDR1 and CDR2 sequences are MDHEN and SYDVKM. The CDR3 length is 14 residues. With 7 bases removed from V and 2 bases from J, the gap between germline ends came to 12 bases. CDR3 in DNA: TGTGCCAGCAAATCACAGGGTGCCTACAATGAGCAGTTCTTC. It yields the protein CASKSQGAYNEQFF. The variable domain in full, with the rest retrieved from reference TRBV28 and TRBJ2-1, is DVKVTQSSRYLVKRTGEKVFLECVQDMDHENMFWYRQDPGLGLRLIYFSYDVKMKEKGDIPEGYSVSREKKERFSLILESASTNQTSMYLCASKSQGAYNEQFFGPGTRLTVL.

This sequence joins TRBV29-1 and TRBJ2-3; D not resolved. CDR1 is SQVTM, CDR2 ANQGSEA, per germline. Trimming removed 3 bases at V and 0 bases at J, with 13 bases between. There are 15 residues in the CDR3. The CDR3 DNA is TGCAGCGTTGATAGGGCTGCTTCTAGCACAGATACGCAGTATTTT. Protein product: CSVDRAASSTDTQYF.

V usage is TRBV5-8 and J usage is TRBJ1-6; D is possibly TRBD1 (5 bases). V lost 7 bases to trimming and J lost 12 bases, with 20 bases between them. The CDR3 totals 14 residues. Germline CDR1 SGHTS, CDR2 YDEGEE. DNA for the CDR3: TGTGCCAGCTTGATGTCAGGGAGAATTGTACCCCTCCACTTT. Translated: CASLMSGRIVPLHF.

This clonotype is a singleton in its sample. The chain couples TRBV19 to TRBJ2-1; D is unclear. Trimming took off 8 bases at V and 7 bases at J, with 24 bases between the two ends. The length of the CDR3 is 16 residues. Germline V gives CDR1 LNHDA, CDR2 SQIVND (reference sequence). CDR3 coding DNA: TGTGCCAGTTGGGATGGGTCACCACCGATCCAAAATGAGCAGTTCTTC. Protein: CASWDGSPPIQNEQFF.

V is TRBV5-1 and J is TRBJ1-2, with D perhaps matching TRBD1 (5 bases). The CDR3 has 15 residues. V was pared by 4 bases and J by 1 base, with 14 bases between. Looked up from germline, CDR1 is SGHRS and CDR2 is YFSETQ. CDR3 protein: CASSRPGQGNYGYTF. The DNA of the CDR3 is TGCGCCAGCAGCCGTCCGGGGCAGGGTAACTATGGCTACACCTTC.

The V and J genes are TRBV10-2 and TRBJ2-2, with TRBD1 matching 8 bases. Gene TRBJ1-1 matches the end of the DNA better, so the J call may be wrong. From germline, CDR1 is WSHSY and CDR2 SAAADI. The CDR3 totals 10 residues. This CDR3 reads CASGQGGAFF. In DNA, the CDR3 is TGCGCCAGCGGACAGGGAGGAGCTTTCTTT.

This clonotype was counted ten times or more. The CDR3 protein is CASSPGPHYGYTF. DNA for the CDR3: TGTGCCAGCAGCCCAGGGCCCCACTATGGCTACACCTTC. The chain carries TRBV2 and TRBJ1-2; TRBD1 might be the D (5 bases). V lost 6 bases and J lost 3, with 11 bases in between. Germline CDR1 and CDR2: SNHLY and FYNNEI. The CDR3 loop spans 13 amino acids.

This clonotype has at least ten counts. The DNA of the CDR3 is TGTGCCAGCAGCACCCTGACAGGAAAGATGGGTGAAGCTTTCTTT. It codes for CASSTLTGKMGEAFF. The chain links TRBV12-3 or TRBV12-4 to TRBJ1-1, with D possibly matching TRBD1 (6 bases). There are 15 residues in the CDR3. V lost 6 bases and J lost 7, with 21 bases in between.

Note on this clonotype: A read error may be the cause here, since a much bigger clone is one base away. V gene TRBV13 combines with J gene TRBJ1-1; no definite D call. Germline loops: CDR1 PRHDT, CDR2 FYEKMQ (reference sequence). V was trimmed by 5 bases and J by 5 bases, leaving 15 bases between them. The CDR3 contains 14 residues. The CDR3 sequence: CASSVRRVWTEAFF. CDR3 bases: TGTGCCAGCAGCGTGAGGAGGGTGTGGACTGAAGCTTTCTTT.

The chain couples TRBV29-1 to TRBJ2-3; 9 bases align to TRBD1. The CDR3 runs 14 residues. Germline V gene lookup returns CDR1 SQVTM and CDR2 ANQGSEA. Germline trimming cut 3 bases from V and 2 bases from J; bases unmatched to any gene: 3. CDR3 bases: TGCAGCGTTGAGGGACAGGGCTCCACAGATACGCAGTATTTT. This translates into CSVEGQGSTDTQYF.